This T cell receptor beta chain was recorded in a study of blood T cells in healthy people across ages. Whole-study results and caveats: Long-lived donors carried more naive CD4+ cells and greater diversity than aged donors.

Sample donors were healthy Caucasian individuals that came from Russia, aged roughly 6 to 100. Germline V gives CDR1 SEHNR, CDR2 FQNEAQ (reference sequence). This CDR3 region has 16 residues. V lost 6 bases, J lost 9 bases, and 24 bases lay in between. Worth noting for this clonotype: Its antigen is still unknown.

The authors ran a second PCR of roughly 6 to 12 cycles using a sample-barcoded 5' primer and a J-beta primer mix. The template-switch adaptor was a 5' adaptor with 12 random nucleotides. It tagged each cDNA molecule. One entry per CDR3 protein results from TCRdb running MiXCR on the 5' RACE reads. The sample holds hundreds of thousands of distinct CDR3 sequences, more than 20% seen once. The TCR originated in a man in his 70s in good health. The chain carries TRBV7-9 and TRBJ2-1; tentatively, D is TRBD1 (6 bases). Material for sequencing was blood. The DNA of the CDR3 is TGTGCCAGCAGGAATAACCAGGGAGAGGGGACAACTGAGCAGTTCTTC. Its translation: CASRNNQGEGTTEQFF.